The clone carrying this TCR beta chain came up a few times. The antigen is undetermined. CDR1 LGHDT and CDR2 YNNKEL come from the germline V gene (reference sequence). The CDR3 has 12 residues. V lost 0 bases to trimming and J lost 7 bases, with 6 bases between them. The sample comes from a study of T-cell reconstitution after alpha-beta-depleted transplantation in children. Whole-study results and caveats: Hyperexpanded clones declined; after one year, newly produced T cells mostly supplied diversity. Approximately two months post-transplant, alpha-beta T cells reportedly originated from several hundred expanded graft clones.

This sample's TCRbeta library carried unique molecular identifier barcodes. TCRdb re-called the PCR reads through MiXCR, storing one row per CDR3 protein. The table has about 980,000 distinct CDR3 sequences, roughly 31% seen once; the top ten hold under 30%. The receptor comes from a boy less than two years old who had a stem cell transplant for SCID, so the T cells may come from the graft donor. This sequence joins TRBV3-1 and TRBJ2-5; the D is unclear. The input for sequencing was PBMCs, mostly from graft donor cells, taken 360 days after TCRalphabeta/CD19-depleted stem cell transplant. The CDR3 loop reads CASSQDLGTQYF. The CDR3 region has the DNA TGTGCCAGCAGCCAAGATCTCGGGACCCAGTACTTC.